The count of the clone carrying this T cell receptor (beta chain) is one. Its antigen is still unknown. At one end, the junction sequence differs from germline, possibly due to a read error. The data were obtained in a study of T cell responses to AZD1222 COVID-19 vaccine. Measured with immunoSEQ multiplex PCR; TCRdb has only the in-frame clones, and not every one. The sample carries some 100,000 clones, about 87% recorded once. Findings of the study overall: Clonal diversity may have been underestimated, and the donors were mostly white British, with more females than males. With dominance at 160-218 and 743-854, vaccine-associated CD4 TCRs spanned spike.

CDR3 size: 11 residues. Germline-derived CDR1 and CDR2 are SNHLY and FYNNEI. The sequencing here drew on peripheral blood, taken 28 days after the second AZD1222 dose. The genes are TRBV2 and TRBJ2-2, with TRBD2 identical over 7 bases. This receptor was taken from an adult who received the AZD1222 COVID-19 vaccine. CDR3 loop: CASLRPGGLFF. The CDR3 DNA is TGTGCCAGCTTGAGACCGGGGGGGCTGTTTTTT.